A single sample is the source of the 30 T cell receptor beta chains below, sequenced in a study of tissue T cells after allogeneic stem cell transplantation. Assay used: immunoSEQ multiplex PCR; TCRdb lists only in-frame clones, some missing. The sample gives thousands of clones, approximately 57% of which show up once; about a sixth is in the top ten. The specimen comprised tissue from the esophagus, sampled at autopsy. These receptors originate from a female donor of 60 years or more with lung cancer.

The J gene is TRBJ2-1, the V gene TRBV6-1; 7 bases match TRBD2. V shed 1 base and J 7 bases; nucleotides not matched to a gene: 16. Per the germline V gene, CDR1 is MNHNS and CDR2 is SASEGT. This CDR3 spans 18 amino acids. The CDR3 reads CASSEVGGVSGTENEQFF. In DNA, the CDR3 is TGTGCCAGCAGTGAAGTGGGGGGGGTTAGCGGTACAGAGAATGAGCAGTTCTTC.

This clone was detected once. The V gene is TRBV4-3, the J gene TRBJ1-2; 9 positions agree with TRBD1. Trimming took 6 bases from V and 3 from J; bases not matched to a gene: 8. Germline-derived CDR1 and CDR2 are LGHNA and YSLEER. This CDR3 is built from 15 residues. The CDR3 region has the DNA TGCGCCAGCAGACAGGGGACAGGGCGGCACTATGGCTACACCTTC. Its translation: CASRQGTGRHYGYTF.

The chain has TRBV4-2 and TRBJ2-1; perhaps D is TRBD1 or TRBD2 (6 bases each). The CDR3 is made up of 16 amino acids. Trimming pared 4 bases from V and 2 bases from J, leaving 15 bases between. CDR1 is LGHNA, CDR2 YNFKEQ, per germline. CDR3 in DNA: TGTGCCAGCAGCCTACTTAAGGGGGGCGCCTACAATGAGCAGTTCTTC. Its protein product is CASSLLKGGAYNEQFF.

This clone showed up just once. V is TRBV23-1 and J is TRBJ2-3; D unclear. TRBV23-1 is treated as an ORF (open reading frame) with a function not yet certain. V lost 4 bases, J lost 2 bases, and 10 bases lay in between. This CDR3 spans 14 amino acids. CDR3 sequence (DNA): TGCGCCAGCAGTCGGGCCGGAGCCACAGATACGCAGTATTTT. This gives the protein CASSRAGATDTQYF.

V gene TRBV12-3 or TRBV12-4 combines with J gene TRBJ2-7; D not certain. The V end lost 3 bases, the J end lost 3 bases, and 9 bases lay between the germline ends. This CDR3 has 13 residues. The CDR3 DNA is TGTGCCAGCAGTTTGGCAAATGGCTACGAGCAGTACTTC. It codes for CASSLANGYEQYF.

The chain is built from TRBV5-6 and TRBJ2-1; D remains unclear. In germline, CDR1 is SGHDT, CDR2 YYEEEE. The CDR3 has 15 amino acids. Trimming removed 4 bases at V and 0 bases at J, with 11 bases between. In DNA, the CDR3 is TGTGCCAGCAGCGTGGACCCCACCTCCTACAATGAGCAGTTCTTC. The encoded protein is CASSVDPTSYNEQFF.

This chain connects TRBV3-1 (or the pseudogene TRBV3-2) to TRBJ2-7; unclear D gene. Trimming left V 2 bases short and J 2 bases short, with 7 bases between. Germline CDR1 is LGHDT and CDR2 is YNNKEL (reference sequence). CDR3 length equals 13 residues. The CDR3 coding sequence is TGTGCCAGCAGCCAAAACGTCCCCTACGAGCAGTACTTC. Translated: CASSQNVPYEQYF.

With respect to this clone: This CDR3 is also generated by other DNA sequences in the sample. The rearrangement joins TRBV5-6 to TRBJ2-2, with D possibly being TRBD2 (6 bases). Trimming shortened V by 4 bases and J by 1 base, and 8 bases separated the two germline ends. The CDR3 is 14 amino acids. From germline, CDR1 is SGHDT and CDR2 YYEEEE. For the CDR3, the DNA is TGTGCCAGCAGCCCGACTAGGAACACCGGGGAGCTGTTTTTT. It encodes CASSPTRNTGELFF.

The chain employs TRBV30 and TRBJ1-3; D is perhaps TRBD1 (6 bases). V was cut by 5 bases and J by 0 bases, with 8 bases left in between. In germline, CDR1 is GTSNPN, CDR2 SVGIG (reference sequence). The CDR3 is 13 residues long. CDR3 in amino acids: CAWDRTSGNTIYF. The CDR3 DNA reads as TGTGCCTGGGACAGGACCTCTGGAAACACCATATATTTT.

This clone came up a few times. The rearrangement links TRBV10-1 to TRBJ2-7, with 9 positions matching TRBD1. The trim removed 0 bases at V and 5 bases at J, leaving 2 bases unmatched. The germline CDR1 and CDR2 sequences are WNHNN and SYGVQD (reference sequence). The CDR3 covers 14 residues. The CDR3 protein is CASSESTGGDEQYF. CDR3 DNA: TGCGCCAGCAGTGAGTCGACAGGGGGGGACGAGCAGTACTTC.

This clone appeared a few times. The chain links TRBV18 to TRBJ1-2; no definite D call. The CDR3 runs 13 residues. V lost 6 bases to trimming and J lost 6 bases, with 14 bases between them. CDR1 and CDR2 (germline): KGHSH, LQKENI. Here the CDR3 DNA reads TGTGCCAGCTCCCTTAGGTGGCAGAATGGCTACACCTTC. It translates to CASSLRWQNGYTF.

The CDR3 DNA follows: TGTGCCTGGAGTGGGGGTCCGAATCAGCCCCAGCATTTT. Amino acid sequence: CAWSGGPNQPQHF. The chain joins TRBV30 to TRBJ1-5; D call uncertain. Between the trimmed V and J ends, which lost 1 base and 4 bases, there was a span of 8 bases. Germline V gene data show CDR1 as GTSNPN and CDR2 as SVGIG (reference sequence). CDR3 size: 13 residues.

The J gene is TRBJ2-7, the V gene TRBV4-1, with D possibly TRBD2 on 6 matching bases. The CDR3 sequence is 15 residues long. Germline loops: CDR1 MGHRA, CDR2 YSYEKL. V was clipped by 0 bases and J by 6 bases, with 15 bases between them. CDR3 DNA sequence: TGCGCCAGCAGCCAAGAATCATCGGGAGCGCTCGAGCAGTACTTC. It translates to CASSQESSGALEQYF.

This clone turned up a few times. The chain couples TRBV13 to TRBJ2-1, with a weak D call TRBD2 (5 bases). This CDR3 has 14 amino acids. The ends were cut back, 4 bases at V and 8 bases at J, with 15 bases in the middle. CDR1 is PRHDT and CDR2 is FYEKMQ in the germline V gene (reference sequence). CDR3 in amino acids: CASSSEVASDEQFF. In nucleotides, the CDR3 is TGTGCCAGCAGCTCGGAGGTGGCATCTGATGAGCAGTTCTTC.

This rearrangement joins TRBV28 to TRBJ2-5; D remains unclear. This CDR3 has 11 amino acids. Trimming took 3 bases from V and 5 from J, leaving 4 bases between them. Germline CDR1 MDHEN, CDR2 SYDVKM. CDR3 nucleotide sequence: TGTGCCAGCAGTTTCAGGGAGACCCAGTACTTC. It is translated as CASSFRETQYF.

V and J are TRBV4-1 and TRBJ2-7; TRBD2 matches at 13 bases. The V gene end was trimmed by 4 bases and the J gene end by 7 bases; junction bases not matched to a gene: 13. In germline, CDR1 is MGHRA, CDR2 YSYEKL. This CDR3 region has 17 residues. The CDR3 protein is CASSLGTSGAARGEQYF. CDR3 coding DNA: TGCGCCAGCAGCCTTGGGACTAGCGGGGCAGCGAGGGGTGAGCAGTACTTC.

The chain carries TRBV25-1 and TRBJ1-1; TRBD1 aligns across 7 bases. CDR1 is MGHDK and CDR2 is SYGVNS in the germline V gene. The CDR3 loop spans 14 amino acids. V was pared by 4 bases and J by 3 bases, with 5 bases of the junction left unmatched. The CDR3 sequence: CASSVGQGDTEAFF. The CDR3 DNA follows: TGTGCCAGCAGTGTAGGTCAGGGGGACACTGAAGCTTTCTTT.

V usage is TRBV30 and J usage is TRBJ1-4; no clear D gene. With 5 bases removed from V and 8 bases from J, the gap between germline ends came to 9 bases. The CDR3 has 11 amino acids. From germline, CDR1 is GTSNPN and CDR2 SVGIG (reference sequence). CDR3 coding DNA: TGTGCCTGGGGCGTAGGGGAAAAACTGTTTTTT. It specifies CAWGVGEKLFF.

V is TRBV5-1 and J is TRBJ1-2, with 7 bases aligning to TRBD1. Losses at the gene ends were 6 bases for V and 6 bases for J; bases not matched to a gene: 5. CDR1 SGHRS and CDR2 YFSETQ come from the germline V gene. CDR3 size: 12 residues. The DNA for the CDR3 is TGCGCCAGCACCATGACAGGGAATGGCTACACCTTC. Amino acid sequence: CASTMTGNGYTF.

The chain couples TRBV10-2 to TRBJ1-2; D is perhaps TRBD1 (6 bases). V was cut by 2 bases and J by 4 bases, with 14 bases left in between. CDR1 WSHSY and CDR2 SAAADI come from the germline V gene. This CDR3 region has 15 residues. As DNA, the CDR3 is TGCGCCAGCAGTGAGGCGACGGGACACCTCTATGGCTACACCTTC. Translated, it gives CASSEATGHLYGYTF.

The rearrangement joins TRBV5-1 to TRBJ2-1; 9 bases are shared with TRBD2. Germline V gene data show CDR1 as SGHRS and CDR2 as YFSETQ. CDR3 length equals 17 residues. The J segment lost 2 bases and the V segment lost 3 bases, leaving 9 bases of the junction unmatched. The CDR3 bases are TGCGCCAGCAGCTCAAATCCGGGACTAGCAGCCTACAATGAGCAGTTCTTC. Translation gives CASSSNPGLAAYNEQFF. The entire variable domain, with the rest obtained from reference TRBV5-1 and TRBJ2-1, is as follows: KAGVTQTPRYLIKTRGQQVTLSCSPISGHRSVSWYQQTPGQGLQFLFEYFSETQRNKGNFPGRFSGRQFSNSRSEMNVSTLELGDSALYLCASSSNPGLAAYNEQFFGPGTRLTVL.

For this clone: The junction does not match germline at one end; this may be a read error. This sample includes further DNA sequences coding for the same CDR3. The chain recombines TRBV11-3 with TRBJ2-5; weak D call: TRBD2 (5 bases). The CDR3 spans 13 residues. Looked up from germline, CDR1 is SGHNT and CDR2 is YENEEA. The CDR3 protein is CASKDVMGETQYF. CDR3 nucleotide sequence: TGTGCCAGCAAAGACGTTATGGGAGAGACTCAGTACTTC.

This chain uses TRBV7-7 with TRBJ2-2; D not certain. The V end was cut by 5 bases, the J end by 8 bases, with 12 bases between. The germline V gene encodes CDR1 SSHAT and CDR2 FNYEAQ (reference sequence). The CDR3 runs to 13 residues. In DNA, the CDR3 is TGTGCCAGCAGCCCAACCGGCGAAGGGGAGCTGTTTTTT. Its translation is CASSPTGEGELFF.

This clone occurred a few times. The V gene is TRBV18, the J gene TRBJ1-2; possible D gene TRBD1, 5 bases. Germline V lookup: CDR1 KGHSH, CDR2 LQKENI. CDR3 size: 13 residues. Trimming left V 7 bases short and J 4 bases short, with 13 bases between. The CDR3 loop is CASFLQGTYGYTF. As DNA, the CDR3 is TGTGCCAGCTTCCTTCAGGGTACCTATGGCTACACCTTC. The full variable domain, in which reference TRBV18 and TRBJ1-2 provide the parts outside the CDR3, is NAGVMQNPRHLVRRRGQEARLRCSPMKGHSHVYWYRQLPEEGLKFMVYLQKENIIDESGMPKERFSAEFPKEGPSILRIQQVVRGDSAAYFCASFLQGTYGYTFGSGTRLTVV.

This clone has just a few counts. This chain links TRBV4-1 with TRBJ1-2; tentatively, D is TRBD1 (5 bases). V dropped 1 base and J dropped 2 bases, with 11 bases sitting between them. Germline CDR1 and CDR2: MGHRA and YSYEKL. The CDR3 contains 15 residues. Here the CDR3 DNA reads TGCGCCAGCAGCCAAGGACCGACAGAAAACTATGGCTACACCTTC. Translating it yields CASSQGPTENYGYTF.

The CDR3 DNA is TGCGCCAGCAGCCAAGACGCCCTCAGCTCTGGGGCCAACGTCCTGACTTTC. Amino acids: CASSQDALSSGANVLTF. The rearrangement uses TRBV4-1 and TRBJ2-6; D remains unclear. Germline V gene lookup returns CDR1 MGHRA and CDR2 YSYEKL. The CDR3 spans 17 residues. The V gene lost 0 bases and the J gene lost 0 bases, with 9 bases spanning the gap.

This clone has more than one count but fewer than ten. This chain connects TRBV29-1 to TRBJ1-1; possible D gene TRBD1, 6 bases. This CDR3 contains 12 residues. Between the trimmed V and J ends, which lost 4 bases and 4 bases, there was a span of 10 bases. Germline CDR1 reads SQVTM; CDR2 reads ANQGSEA. CDR3 in amino acids: CSVGTGPTEAFF. CDR3 coding DNA: TGCAGCGTTGGAACAGGGCCCACTGAAGCTTTCTTT.

The CDR3 DNA reads as TGTGCCAGTTCACTACAGGGGACCGGCTCCTACGAGCAGTACTTC. Translating it yields CASSLQGTGSYEQYF. The rearrangement uses TRBV19 and TRBJ2-7, with 7 bases matching TRBD1. Germline assignment: CDR1 LNHDA and CDR2 SQIVND (reference sequence). The junction had 10 bases not matched to a gene; V was cut back by 8 bases and J by 0 bases. The CDR3 runs 15 residues.

This clone was seen a few times. This chain joins TRBV6-6 and TRBJ1-1, with 7 bases identical to TRBD1. Germline V gives CDR1 MNHNY, CDR2 SVGAGI (reference sequence). The CDR3 covers 17 residues. J was trimmed by 5 bases and V by 5 bases; bases with no gene match: 17. The chain's CDR3 is CASSLPPWTGKKTEAFF. The CDR3 coding sequence is TGTGCCAGCAGTCTTCCACCTTGGACAGGAAAAAAGACTGAAGCTTTCTTT.

This clone came up a few times. DNA of the CDR3: TGTGCCAGCAGTCCCGGGCCCTACTATGGCTACACCTTC. As protein: CASSPGPYYGYTF. This chain connects TRBV2 to TRBJ1-2; D gene unclear. The CDR3 spans 13 residues. Germline-derived CDR1 and CDR2 are SNHLY and FYNNEI. The V gene lost 5 bases and the J gene lost 3 bases, with 10 bases spanning the gap. The full variable domain, in which reference TRBV2 and TRBJ1-2 provide the parts outside the CDR3, is EPEVTQTPSHQVTQMGQEVILRCVPISNHLYFYWYRQILGQKVEFLVSFYNNEISEKSEIFDDQFSVERPDGSNFTLKIRSTKLEDSAMYFCASSPGPYYGYTFGSGTRLTVV.